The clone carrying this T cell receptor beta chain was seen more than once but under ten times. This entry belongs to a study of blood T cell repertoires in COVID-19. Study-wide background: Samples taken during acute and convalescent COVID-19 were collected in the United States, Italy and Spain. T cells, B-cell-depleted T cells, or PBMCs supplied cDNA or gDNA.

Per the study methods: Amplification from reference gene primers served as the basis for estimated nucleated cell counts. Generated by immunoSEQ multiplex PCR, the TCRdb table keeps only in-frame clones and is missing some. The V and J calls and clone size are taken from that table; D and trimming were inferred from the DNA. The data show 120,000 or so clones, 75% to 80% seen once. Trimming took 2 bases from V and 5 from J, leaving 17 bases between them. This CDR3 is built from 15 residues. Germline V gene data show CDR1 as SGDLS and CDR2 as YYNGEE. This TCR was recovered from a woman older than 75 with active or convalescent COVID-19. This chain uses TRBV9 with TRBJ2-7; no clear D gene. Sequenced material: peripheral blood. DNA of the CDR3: TGTGCCAGCAGCGTCCCTATCACCCTCCCGGACGAGCAGTACTTC. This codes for CASSVPITLPDEQYF.